This T cell receptor (beta chain) was recorded in a study of blood T cells in healthy people across ages. General study findings and limits: The study found TCR beta diversity correlated strongly with naive T cell percentage.

As for this clonotype: Antigen: not known.

The CDR3 spans 16 residues. With 4 bases clipped from V and 5 bases from J, the junction kept 8 bases outside the gene matches. Germline V CDR1 and CDR2: LNHDA, SQIVND (reference sequence). It was with a sample-barcoded 5' primer and a J-beta primer mix that a second PCR of about 7 to 12 cycles was run. The template-switch adaptor was a 5' adaptor with 12 random nucleotides. It tagged each cDNA molecule. One entry per CDR3 protein results from TCRdb running MiXCR on the 5' RACE reads. The table lists about 1.6 million distinct CDR3 sequences, 30% to 35% of them singletons. The V call is TRBV19, the J call TRBJ1-5; 10 bases are a match to TRBD1. Sequencing was performed on blood. The sequence came from a woman in her thirties in good health. CDR3 sequence (DNA): TGTGCCAGTAGTACCCGACAGGGGGCTATGCATCAGCCCCAGCATTTT. This sequence encodes CASSTRQGAMHQPQHF.